This T cell receptor beta chain was identified in a study of shared clonotypes between healthy human individuals (dated by TCRdb to the early 2020s). Turning to the overall study: Two women and three men aged 18 to 49 years were included in the cohort. The study deeply sequenced blood TCR repertoires of 5 or 6 healthy adults to estimate repertoire size and the extent of clonotype sharing between individuals. Leukapheresis yielded between about 0.94 and 8.9 billion PBMCs per donor. To increase sequencing depth and limit assay-specific biases, different laboratories used diverse techniques to prepare libraries and sequence TCR repertoires.

The donors were healthy, HIV-negative adults with no recently reported acute infections or vaccinations. Only Caucasian adults living in Nashville, Tennessee, USA were represented among the donors. For unsorted samples, roughly 90 million PBMCs were counted, and genomic DNA was extracted using the QIAamp DNA Blood Mini kit. Blood was collected by leukapheresis, and PBMCs were isolated by Ficoll-Histopaque density gradient centrifugation and then cryopreserved in liquid nitrogen vapor phase. Using the deep immunoSEQ assay, multiplex PCR amplified TCR CDR3 regions from genomic DNA. Extracted genomic DNA from each cell subset was distributed evenly across all wells of several immunoSEQ 96-well plates, and each plate was treated as a replicate. Each replicate PCR for unsorted PBMC received 250 to 300 ng genomic DNA, equal to approximately 29,000 T cell genomes. Genomic DNA from unsorted PBMC was sequenced over ten immunoSEQ deep assay plates. The purified libraries were quantified using a Qubit 3.0 fluorometer, sized with a Bioanalyzer 2100, and then quantified again using the KAPA Library Quantification kit. Every immunoSEQ 96-well plate was sequenced on a dedicated single-read 150-cycle Illumina NextSeq 550 flow cell. The authors processed their data as follows. Because only junctional sequences without quality scores were contained in the immunoSEQ output, filtering matching that applied to full-length reads could not be performed. To assign V/J genes and CDR3, sequences were annotated using PyIR, a Python wrapper for IgBLAST v1.9, with IMGT germline references. Any read was removed if the V/J assignment was weak (E-value above 1e-6), the CDR3 was missing, or the read contained stop codons, out-of-frame junctions, or ambiguous translated residues. V3J clonotypes were defined by identical inferred V gene, J gene, and CDR3 amino acid sequence. The percentage overlap between two repertoires was calculated by dividing the number of shared unique clonotypes by the size of the smaller repertoire. Repertoire richness was assessed with RTK rarefaction, the Chao1 estimator, and Recon v2.1 estimates of unobserved clonotypes. TCRdb's version of the immuneACCESS table is confined to in-frame rearrangements and falls short of the full clone set. An unresolved V gene accounts for under half of the shortfall where checked; the remainder is of unknown origin. V and J calls and clone size follow that table, whereas D and trimming were derived from the DNA. This sample gives approximately 500,000 clones in total; roughly 79% of them show up just once. Jointly, the top ten make up 9.5% to 15% of the sample.

A note on this clone: The antigen it binds to is not known. No base qualities exist here, and no much larger clone lies one base off it.

The paper's findings and limits, for the study overall: Because the study included only a small number of donors, the genetic and exposure-history diversity represented was limited. Pairwise subsampling indicated that sequencing depth was expected to affect the degree of clonotype sharing among donors. Sampling was restricted to blood, and TCR repertoires in tissue are likely to differ from TCR repertoires in blood.

Including cysteine and phenylalanine, the CDR3 has 16 amino acids. The DNA shown is the 48-base CDR3, in frame from base 1. Cut back by 0 bases and 0 bases, the V and J ends lie 10 bases apart. From the germline V gene (reference sequence), CDR1 is SGHKS and CDR2 is YYEKEE. This clonotype was sampled from a woman between 40 and 50 years old in good health. Some clones in this sample may be carry-over from other donors' samples. The chain is made from TRBV5-5 and TRBJ1-3; no D gene can be assigned with confidence. Sample: PBMCs. The nucleotide sequence reads as follows: TGTGCCAGCAGCTTGGGGAGCACGATCTCTGGAAACACCATATATTTT. The encoded protein is CASSLGSTISGNTIYF.